The rows below give T cell receptor beta chains drawn from one sample of a study of blood T cell repertoires in COVID-19. Assay used: immunoSEQ multiplex PCR; TCRdb lists only in-frame clones, some missing. The table lists under 300,000 clones, 89% of them singletons. Sequenced material: PBMCs or T cells enriched from blood (not recorded which). These receptors all stem from a woman between 40 and 50 years old who had recovered from COVID-19. Both conserved end residues are part of each CDR3. Each record gives: clone size, V gene, D gene, J gene, CDR3 DNA, CDR3 protein. D genes are given only for firm matches. Where a row states a size, it is once, few, many or the class of an expanded clone; other rows omit it.

>.|TRBV7-2|.|TRBJ2-6
TGTGCCAGCAGCTTCGACGGACTACCTAGAAGCTCTGGGGCCAACGTCCTGACTTTC
CASSFDGLPRSSGANVLTF
>few|TRBV11-2|.|TRBJ1-1
TGTGCCAGCAGACCCTGGTCGGACAGTTTTTCTGAAGCTTTCTTT
CASRPWSDSFSEAFF
>.|TRBV11-2|.|TRBJ1-2
TGTGCCAGCAGCTTAGCAACAGCTAACTATGGCTACACCTTC
CASSLATANYGYTF
>.|TRBV5-1|TRBD2|TRBJ2-3
TGCGCCAGCAGCTTGACCTCTAGCGGGAGCACAGATACGCAGTATTTT
CASSLTSSGSTDTQYF
>.|TRBV27|.|TRBJ2-1
TGTGCCAGCTCGGAGAGCTCCTACAATGAGCAGTTCTTC
CASSESSYNEQFF
>.|TRBV2|.|TRBJ2-2
TGTGCCAGCAGTCATCGAGGCATGAACACCGGGGAGCTGTTTTTT
CASSHRGMNTGELFF
>.|TRBV11-2|.|TRBJ1-4
TGTGCCAGCAGCTTTCGTCCCGGGTCAACTAATGAAAAACTGTTTTTT
CASSFRPGSTNEKLFF
>.|TRBV4-2|.|TRBJ2-3
TGTGCCAGCAGCCCCCAGCCCGGGAGAGGGGCAGATACGCAGTATTTT
CASSPQPGRGADTQYF
>.|TRBV11-2|TRBD1|TRBJ1-1
TGTGCCAGCAGCTTAGATGGGACAGGGCCGAACACTGAAGCTTTCTTT
CASSLDGTGPNTEAFF
>.|TRBV19|TRBD1|TRBJ2-1
TGTGCCAGTACCCCGACACAGGGGGAGCAGTTCTTC
CASTPTQGEQFF
>.|TRBV5-8|TRBD1|TRBJ2-1
TGTGCCAGCAGCTGGGGGGGGACAGGGGACAATGAGCAGTTCTTC
CASSWGGTGDNEQFF
>once|TRBV29-1|.|TRBJ2-5
TGCAGCGGGGGCAGAGCACAAGAGACCCAGTACTTC
CSGGRAQETQYF